The 10 T cell receptor beta chains below all came from one sample that was sequenced in a study of response to subunit inactivated influenza vaccine. TCRdb independently ran MiXCR on the RT-PCR reads; one entry per CDR3 protein. The repertoire holds roughly 550,000 distinct CDR3 sequences, less than 25% seen once, with approximately 2.9% in the top ten. The same data also contributed to another study, on T cells expressing NK-cell markers. This second study says: UMI-tagged 5'RACE template switching yielded the TCR beta cDNA.

The sample here was CD4+ T cells sorted from PBMCs, taken 11 to 12 days after vaccination. These receptors were taken from a man aged 45-65 years who received an inactivated influenza vaccine.

Ten or more counts support this clonotype. The V gene is TRBV12-3 or TRBV12-4, the J gene TRBJ2-7, with D tentatively TRBD1 (6 bases). The ends were cut back, 4 bases at V and 4 bases at J, with 11 bases in the middle. This CDR3 is built from 13 residues. CDR3 sequence reads: CASSSLQGYEQYF. In DNA, the CDR3 is TGTGCCAGCAGTTCCTTACAGGGATACGAGCAGTACTTC.

The V call is TRBV24-1, the J call TRBJ1-2, with TRBD1 as a possible D gene (6 bases). The CDR3 length is 14 residues. Trimming took off 9 bases at V and 4 bases at J, with 17 bases between the two ends. Germline CDR1 is KGHDR and CDR2 is SFDVKD. DNA of the CDR3: TGTGCCACCGGTCCGGGAACAGGGCCCTATGGCTACACCTTC. It translates to CATGPGTGPYGYTF.

The V gene is TRBV20-1, the J gene TRBJ1-1, with no clear D. CDR1 and CDR2 (germline): DFQATT, SNEGSKA (reference sequence). V was cut by 1 base and J by 0 bases, with 9 bases left in between. CDR3 length: 14 residues. CDR3: CSARVGQMNTEAFF. The CDR3 bases are TGCAGTGCTAGAGTTGGGCAGATGAACACTGAAGCTTTCTTT.

This chain links TRBV7-9 with TRBJ2-2; D possibly corresponds to TRBD2 (5 bases). The CDR3 runs 14 residues. Trimming removed 5 bases from V and 7 bases from J, with 14 bases in between. Per the germline V gene, CDR1 is SEHNR and CDR2 is FQNEAQ (reference sequence). The CDR3 sequence: CASSQPSRHGELFF. CDR3 DNA sequence: TGTGCCAGCAGCCAGCCTAGCCGTCACGGGGAGCTGTTTTTT.

A few counts support this clonotype. The genes are TRBV10-3 and TRBJ1-2; 9 bases map to TRBD1. Germline CDR1 and CDR2: ENHRY and SYGVKD. V trimming: 0 bases; J trimming: 3 bases; junction bases outside the gene matches: 5. The CDR3 spans 16 residues. CDR3 amino acids: CAISESPRTGDYGYTF. The CDR3 DNA reads as TGTGCCATCAGTGAGTCCCCCCGGACAGGGGACTATGGCTACACCTTC.

The chain joins TRBV18 to TRBJ2-7; 10 bases fit TRBD2. Per the germline V gene, CDR1 is KGHSH and CDR2 is LQKENI. V lost 3 bases, J lost 1 base, and 6 bases stayed unmatched. The CDR3 is made up of 16 amino acids. This chain's CDR3 is CASSPTGLARSYEQYF. For the CDR3, the DNA is TGTGCCAGCTCACCGACGGGACTAGCGAGATCCTACGAGCAGTACTTC.

This clonotype was detected a few times. CDR3 residues: CASSQVEAVLFF. The CDR3 bases are TGTGCCAGCAGCCAAGTGGAAGCCGTGCTGTTCTTC. The rearrangement joins TRBV14 to TRBJ2-1; D is unresolved. V gave up 1 base and J gave up 15 bases, with 13 bases separating them. This CDR3 has 12 amino acids. The V gene's germline CDR1 is SGHDN and CDR2 FVKESK.

This clonotype showed up just a few times. The chain joins TRBV24-1 to TRBJ2-2; D call uncertain. CDR1 KGHDR and CDR2 SFDVKD come from the germline V gene. V was trimmed by 5 bases and J by 6 bases, leaving 12 bases between them. The CDR3 covers 14 residues. For the CDR3, the DNA is TGTGCCACCAGTGGAAGTGGGCAGGCCGGGGAGCTGTTTTTT. Its protein is CATSGSGQAGELFF.

V is TRBV7-9 and J is TRBJ2-1; 12 bases align to TRBD2. This CDR3 comprises 15 residues. The V segment lost 7 bases and the J segment 9 bases; nucleotides outside the gene matches: 10. CDR1 is SEHNR, CDR2 FQNEAQ, per germline (reference sequence). The CDR3 coding sequence is TGTGCCAGCACCGAACTAGCGGGAGGTTATAGTGAGCAGTTCTTC. Translated, it gives CASTELAGGYSEQFF. Filled out from reference TRBV7-9 and TRBJ2-1, the complete variable domain reads DTGVSQNPRHKITKRGQNVTFRCDPISEHNRLYWYRQTLGQGPEFLTYFQNEAQLEKSRLLSDRFSAERPKGSFSTLEIQRTEQGDSAMYLCASTELAGGYSEQFFGPGTRLTVL.

This clonotype was found a few times. The chain combines TRBV5-1 with TRBJ1-4, with D uncertain. The CDR3 is 13 amino acids. Looked up from germline, CDR1 is SGHRS and CDR2 is YFSETQ. With 0 bases removed from V and 7 bases from J, the gap between germline ends came to 7 bases. The CDR3 loop is CASSLDRPEKLFF. CDR3 in DNA: TGCGCCAGCAGCTTGGACAGACCTGAAAAACTGTTTTTT.